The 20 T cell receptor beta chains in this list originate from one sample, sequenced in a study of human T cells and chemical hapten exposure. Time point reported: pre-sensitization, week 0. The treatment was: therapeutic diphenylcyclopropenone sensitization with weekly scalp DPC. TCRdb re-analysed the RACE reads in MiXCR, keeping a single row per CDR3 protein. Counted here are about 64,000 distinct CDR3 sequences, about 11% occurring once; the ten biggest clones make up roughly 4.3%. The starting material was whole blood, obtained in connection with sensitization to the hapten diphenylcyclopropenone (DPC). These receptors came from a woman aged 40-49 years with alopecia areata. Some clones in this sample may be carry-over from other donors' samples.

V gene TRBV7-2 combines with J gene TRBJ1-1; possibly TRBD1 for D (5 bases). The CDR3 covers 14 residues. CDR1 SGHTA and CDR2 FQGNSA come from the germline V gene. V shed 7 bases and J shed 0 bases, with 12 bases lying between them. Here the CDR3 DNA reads TGTGCCAGCAACACGGGACGGCTGAACACTGAAGCTTTCTTT. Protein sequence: CASNTGRLNTEAFF.

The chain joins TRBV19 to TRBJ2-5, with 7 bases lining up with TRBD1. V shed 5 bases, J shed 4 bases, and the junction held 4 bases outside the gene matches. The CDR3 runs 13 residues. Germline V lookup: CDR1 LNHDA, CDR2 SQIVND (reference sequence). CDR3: CASSGTVGETQYF. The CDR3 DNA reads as TGTGCCAGTAGTGGGACAGTCGGAGAGACCCAGTACTTC.

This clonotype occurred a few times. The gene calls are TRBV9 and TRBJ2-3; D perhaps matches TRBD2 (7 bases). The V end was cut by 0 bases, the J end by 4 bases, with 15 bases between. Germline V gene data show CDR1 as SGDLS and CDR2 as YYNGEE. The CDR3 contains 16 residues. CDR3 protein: CASSVGEGVSSDTQYF. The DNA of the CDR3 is TGTGCCAGCAGCGTAGGGGAGGGGGTTTCTTCAGATACGCAGTATTTT.

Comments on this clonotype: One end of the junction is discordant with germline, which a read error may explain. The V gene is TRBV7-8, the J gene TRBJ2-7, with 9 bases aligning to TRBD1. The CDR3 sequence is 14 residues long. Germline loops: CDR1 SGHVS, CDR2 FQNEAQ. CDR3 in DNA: TGTGCCAGCAGCTACGGGGACAGGGTGGACGAGCAGCACTTC. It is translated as CASSYGDRVDEQHF.

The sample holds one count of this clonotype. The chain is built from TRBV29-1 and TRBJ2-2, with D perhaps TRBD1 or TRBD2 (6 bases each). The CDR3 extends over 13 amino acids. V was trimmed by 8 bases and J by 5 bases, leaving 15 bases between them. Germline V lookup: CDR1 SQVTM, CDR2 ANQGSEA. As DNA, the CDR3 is TGCAGCACCGGGAAGGGGGGAACCGGGGAGCTGTTTTTT. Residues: CSTGKGGTGELFF.

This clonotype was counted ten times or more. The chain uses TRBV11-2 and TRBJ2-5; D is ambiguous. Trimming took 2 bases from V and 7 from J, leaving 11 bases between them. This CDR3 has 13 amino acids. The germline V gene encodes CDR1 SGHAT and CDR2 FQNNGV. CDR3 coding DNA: TGTGCCAGCAGCTTAATGACCCCAGGGACCCAGTACTTC. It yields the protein CASSLMTPGTQYF.

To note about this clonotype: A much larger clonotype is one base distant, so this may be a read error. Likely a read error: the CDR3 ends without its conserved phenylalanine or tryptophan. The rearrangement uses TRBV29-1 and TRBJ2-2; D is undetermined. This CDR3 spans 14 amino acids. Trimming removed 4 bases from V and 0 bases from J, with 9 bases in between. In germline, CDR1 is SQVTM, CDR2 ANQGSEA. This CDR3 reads CSVVGTSNTGELFI. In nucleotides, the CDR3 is TGCAGCGTTGTTGGCACCTCGAACACCGGGGAGCTGTTTATT.

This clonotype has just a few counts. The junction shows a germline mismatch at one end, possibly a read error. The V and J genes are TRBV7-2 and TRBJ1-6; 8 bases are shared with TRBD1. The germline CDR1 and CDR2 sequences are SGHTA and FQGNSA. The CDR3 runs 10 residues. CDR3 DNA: TGTGCCAGCAGCCGGGACAGGCCCTACTTT. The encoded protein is CASSRDRPYF. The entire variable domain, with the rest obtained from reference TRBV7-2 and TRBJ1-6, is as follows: GAGVSQSPSNKVTEKGKDVELRCDPISGHTALYWYRQSLGQGLEFLIYFQGNSAPDKSGLPSDRFSAERTGGSVSTLTIQRTQQEDSAVYLCASSRDRPYFGNGTRLTVT.

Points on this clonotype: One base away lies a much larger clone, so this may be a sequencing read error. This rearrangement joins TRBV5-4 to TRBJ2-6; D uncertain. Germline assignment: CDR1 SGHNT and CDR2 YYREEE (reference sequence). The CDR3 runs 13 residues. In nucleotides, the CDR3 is TGTGCCAACAGCTTCTCTGGGGCCAACGTCCTGACTTTC. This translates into CANSFSGANVLTF.

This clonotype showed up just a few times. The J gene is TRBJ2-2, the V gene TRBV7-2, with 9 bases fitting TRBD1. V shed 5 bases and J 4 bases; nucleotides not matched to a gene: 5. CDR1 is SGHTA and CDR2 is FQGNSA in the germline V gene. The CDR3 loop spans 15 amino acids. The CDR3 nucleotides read TGTGCCAGCAGCCGGGACAGGGTGGCCACCGGGGAGCTGTTTTTT. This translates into CASSRDRVATGELFF.

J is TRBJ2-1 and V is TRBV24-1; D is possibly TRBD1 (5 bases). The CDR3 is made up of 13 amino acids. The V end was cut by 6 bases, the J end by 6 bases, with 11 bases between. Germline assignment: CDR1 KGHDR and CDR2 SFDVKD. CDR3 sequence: CATSLTALNEQFF. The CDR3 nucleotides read TGTGCCACCAGTCTGACAGCCCTCAATGAGCAGTTCTTC.

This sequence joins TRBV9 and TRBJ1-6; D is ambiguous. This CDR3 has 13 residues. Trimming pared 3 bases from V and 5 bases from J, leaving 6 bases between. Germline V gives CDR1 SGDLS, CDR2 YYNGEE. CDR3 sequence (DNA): TGTGCCAGCAGCGAAATGGATAATTCACCCCTCCACTTT. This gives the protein CASSEMDNSPLHF.

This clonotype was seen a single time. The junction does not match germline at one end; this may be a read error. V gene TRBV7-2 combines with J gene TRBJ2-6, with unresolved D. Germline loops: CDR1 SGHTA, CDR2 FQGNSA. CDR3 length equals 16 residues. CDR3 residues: CASSLAQASWANVLTF. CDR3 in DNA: TGTGCCAGCAGCTTAGCTCAGGCCTCTTGGGCCAACGTCCTGACTTTC. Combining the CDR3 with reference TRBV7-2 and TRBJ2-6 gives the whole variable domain GAGVSQSPSNKVTEKGKDVELRCDPISGHTALYWYRQSLGQGLEFLIYFQGNSAPDKSGLPSDRFSAERTGGSVSTLTIQRTQQEDSAVYLCASSLAQASWANVLTFGAGSRLTVL.

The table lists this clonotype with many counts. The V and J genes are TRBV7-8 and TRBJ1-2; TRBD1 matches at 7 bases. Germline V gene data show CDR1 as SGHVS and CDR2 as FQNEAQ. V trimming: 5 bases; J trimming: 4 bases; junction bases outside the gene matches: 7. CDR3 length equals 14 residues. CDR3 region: CASSKQGHAYGYTF. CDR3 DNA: TGTGCCAGCAGCAAACAGGGGCATGCCTATGGCTACACCTTC.

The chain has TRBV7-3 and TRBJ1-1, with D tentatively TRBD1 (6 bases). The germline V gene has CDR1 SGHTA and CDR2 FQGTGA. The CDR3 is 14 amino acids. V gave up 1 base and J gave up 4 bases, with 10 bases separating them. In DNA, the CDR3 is TGTGCCAGCAGCTTAAAGGCAGGGGTCACTGAAGCTTTCTTT. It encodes CASSLKAGVTEAFF.

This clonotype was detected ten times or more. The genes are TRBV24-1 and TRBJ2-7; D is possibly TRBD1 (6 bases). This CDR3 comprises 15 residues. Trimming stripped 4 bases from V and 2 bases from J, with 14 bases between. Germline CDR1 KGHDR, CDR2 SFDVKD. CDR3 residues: CATSEETGDPYEQYF. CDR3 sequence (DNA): TGTGCCACCAGTGAGGAGACAGGAGATCCCTACGAGCAGTACTTC.

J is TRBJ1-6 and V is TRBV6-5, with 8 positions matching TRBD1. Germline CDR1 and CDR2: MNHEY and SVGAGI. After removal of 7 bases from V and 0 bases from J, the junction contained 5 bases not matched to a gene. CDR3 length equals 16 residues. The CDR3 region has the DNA TGTGCCAGCACGCGGGACAGGAGCTCCTATAATTCACCCCTCCACTTT. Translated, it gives CASTRDRSSYNSPLHF.

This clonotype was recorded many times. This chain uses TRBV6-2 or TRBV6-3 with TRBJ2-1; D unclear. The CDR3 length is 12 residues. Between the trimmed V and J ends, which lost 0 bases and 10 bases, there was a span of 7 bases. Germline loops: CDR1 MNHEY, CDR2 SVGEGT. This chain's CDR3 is CASSYSWTEQFF. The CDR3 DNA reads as TGTGCCAGCAGTTACTCGTGGACCGAGCAGTTCTTC.

CDR3 protein: CASSSDREQFF. The DNA for the CDR3 is TGTGCCAGCAGCTCAGACAGGGAGCAGTTCTTC. The V gene is TRBV7-3, the J gene TRBJ2-1; D might be TRBD1 (6 bases). Germline V gene sequence: CDR1 SGHTA, CDR2 FQGTGA. The CDR3 has 11 amino acids. With 4 bases removed from V and 10 bases from J, the gap between germline ends came to 8 bases. Based on the CDR3 plus reference TRBV7-3 and TRBJ2-1, the full variable domain is GAGVSQTPSNKVTEKGKYVELRCDPISGHTALYWYRQSLGQGPEFLIYFQGTGAADDSGLPNDRFFAVRPEGSVSTLKIQRTERGDSAVYLCASSSDREQFFGPGTRLTVL.

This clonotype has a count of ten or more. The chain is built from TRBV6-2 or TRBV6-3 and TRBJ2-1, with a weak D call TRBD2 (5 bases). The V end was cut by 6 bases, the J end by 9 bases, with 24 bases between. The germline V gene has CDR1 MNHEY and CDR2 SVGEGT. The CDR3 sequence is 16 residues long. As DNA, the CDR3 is TGTGCCAGCAGCACAGTCCCGGAGCCCGCGGGCACTGAGCAGTTCTTC. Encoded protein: CASSTVPEPAGTEQFF.